This T cell receptor beta chain was identified in a study of blood T cell repertoires in COVID-19. Overall study context: Italy, Spain and the United States were the sources of the convalescent and acute COVID-19 samples. T cells, B-cell-depleted T cells, or PBMCs provided the cDNA or gDNA that served as material.

Per the germline V gene, CDR1 is SEHNR and CDR2 is FQNEAQ (reference sequence). V lost 1 base and J lost 0, with 15 bases in between. The CDR3 is 17 residues long. Original analysis: Reference gene primers were amplified, and this amplification served to estimate nucleated cell counts. Some clones are missing from TCRdb's copy, which holds only in-frame ones; the method was immunoSEQ multiplex PCR. Clone size and the V and J calls come from that table; the DNA yielded D and trimming. The sample lists around 50,000 clones; 80% to 90% were seen once. The TCR comes from an elderly woman with acute or convalescent COVID-19. V and J are TRBV7-9 and TRBJ1-1, with a tentative D call TRBD1 (6 bases). The sample consisted of peripheral blood. The CDR3 DNA is TGTGCCAGCAGCTTAGGTGGGGCCAGGGGTTTGAACACTGAAGCTTTCTTT. This gives the protein CASSLGGARGLNTEAFF.